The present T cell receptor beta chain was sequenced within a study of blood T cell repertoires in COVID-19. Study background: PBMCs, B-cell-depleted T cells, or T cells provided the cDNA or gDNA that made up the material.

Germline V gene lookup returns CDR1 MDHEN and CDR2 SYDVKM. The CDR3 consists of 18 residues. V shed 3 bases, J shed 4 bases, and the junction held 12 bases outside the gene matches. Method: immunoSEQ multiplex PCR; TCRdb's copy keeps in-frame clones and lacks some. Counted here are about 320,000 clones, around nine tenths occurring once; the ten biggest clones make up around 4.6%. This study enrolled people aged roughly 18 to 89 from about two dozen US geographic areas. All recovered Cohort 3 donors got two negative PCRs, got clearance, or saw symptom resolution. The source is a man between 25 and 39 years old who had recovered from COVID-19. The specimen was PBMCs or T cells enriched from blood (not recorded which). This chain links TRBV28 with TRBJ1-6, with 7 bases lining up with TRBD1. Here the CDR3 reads CASSFEVGTERYNSPLHF. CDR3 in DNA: TGTGCCAGCAGTTTTGAGGTGGGGACAGAGCGTTATAATTCACCCCTCCACTTT.